The T cell receptor beta chain described here comes from a study of neurological immune-mediated disorders (dated by TCRdb to the late 2010s). As for the study more broadly: Using UMI-based sequencing, the study compared peripheral blood TCR-beta repertoires from patients with HTLV-I-associated myelopathy (HAM/TSP), patients with multiple sclerosis, and healthy controls. Longitudinal samples, technical triplicates and paired sorted CD4+ and CD8+ T-cell subsets, alongside PBMC samples, were included among the roughly 110 TCR-beta libraries. Of the roughly 70 subjects in the cohort, about 14 were HAM/TSP patients, 34 were multiple sclerosis patients, and about 20 were healthy controls.

The CDR3 has 15 amino acids, counting the end cysteine and phenylalanine. Solely the CDR3 DNA is kept, with 45 bases framed from the first base. A distance of 14 bases separates the germline ends of V and J, which lose 6 bases and 0 bases respectively. In the germline V gene, CDR1 corresponds to SNHLY and CDR2 to FYNNEI. Blood bank volunteers in Maryland, USA served as the healthy controls. Unsorted PBMC libraries were generated from 2 million PBMCs stored in RNAlater at -80 °C until RNA extraction. Peripheral blood was subjected to Ficoll-Hypaque density gradient centrifugation to isolate PBMCs, which were then cryopreserved in liquid nitrogen. This clonotype was counted at least ten times. The antigen this receptor binds is unknown. No base-level quality is on record; no much larger clone is a single base apart. On the study overall, not on this receptor specifically: No identical CDR3 amino acid sequences were found to be shared among expanded clones across subjects, suggesting that TCR-beta repertoires were private in all groups. TCR clonal expansion was greatest in HAM/TSP patients and smallest in MS patients, who ranked below even healthy controls.

cDNA was synthesized by template-switch 5'RACE using a primer carrying a 10-nucleotide random unique molecular identifier by which each TCR transcript was tagged. Over 170 million TCR-beta sequences, covering 15-18 subjects, were produced in each sequencing run. The RNeasy kit was used to extract total RNA. The KAPA Real-time Library Amplification kit was used to amplify TCR-beta VDJ regions with primers targeting the TCR constant region and the 5'RACE anchor. A first PCR added sample indexes and Illumina adaptors, after which a second PCR increased the library yield. After Ampure bead purification, the roughly 650 bp TCR product was size-selected on a 2% E-gel SizeSelection system. Before pooling, libraries had their quality checked on a Bioanalyzer, their concentration measured with Qubit, and their quantity determined with the Kapa Library Quantification kit. An Illumina HiSeq 2500 sequenced the libraries paired-end 2 x 150 bp. To increase sequence diversity, roughly 24-32% phiX was spiked into each library pool. As for how the authors treated the data: Quality-filtered reads were processed with the UMI-based MiGEC pipeline, which removed over 80% of raw TCR sequences during error correction. IMGT germline references were used for alignment of VDJ genes, and clonotypes were defined by a unique CDR3 amino acid sequence together with V-J genes. Clonal expansion, Shannon diversity and CDR3 relatedness (CalcPairwiseDistances, ClusterSamples) were evaluated with VDJtools, and phylogenetic trees were built with CLCbio workbench. A clone was classed as expanded if it had 8 or more unique UMIs, a cutoff based on coefficient-of-variation modelling across technical triplicates. The public reads were quality trimmed at Q25 with fastp and then assembled into clones with MiXCR by TCRdb, keeping productive beta chains. CDR3 protein sequences are deduplicated, and each keeps its most common genes and DNA. TCRdb, not the authors, supplied the V and J calls. Within this sample are under 90,000 distinct CDR3 sequences, with about 9% of them counted one time only. The ten top clones hold 1.5% to 2% of the sample.

The sequenced material came from PBMCs. The chain is encoded by TRBV2 joined to TRBJ2-5; the D gene is possibly TRBD2, with 6 bases matching. This TCR was recovered from a man aged 50 to 60 in good health. For the CDR3, the sequence is CASRPGGVNQETQYF. The DNA is as follows: TGTGCCAGCAGGCCCGGAGGGGTAAACCAAGAGACCCAGTACTTC.